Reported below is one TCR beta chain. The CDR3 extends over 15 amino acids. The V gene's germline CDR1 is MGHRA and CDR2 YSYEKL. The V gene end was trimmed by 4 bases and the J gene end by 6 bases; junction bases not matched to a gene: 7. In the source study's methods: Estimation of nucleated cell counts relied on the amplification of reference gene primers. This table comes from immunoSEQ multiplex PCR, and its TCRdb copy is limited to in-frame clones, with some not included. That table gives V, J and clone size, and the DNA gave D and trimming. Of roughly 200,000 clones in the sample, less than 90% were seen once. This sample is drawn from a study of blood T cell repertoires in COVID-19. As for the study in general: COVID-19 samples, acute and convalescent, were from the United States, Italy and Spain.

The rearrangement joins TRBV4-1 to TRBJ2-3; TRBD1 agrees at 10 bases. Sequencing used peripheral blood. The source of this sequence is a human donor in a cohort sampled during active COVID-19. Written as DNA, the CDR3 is TGCGCCAGCAGCCCCCACGGGACAGGGGTTGATACGCAGTATTTT. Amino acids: CASSPHGTGVDTQYF.